This T cell receptor (beta chain) was retrieved from a study of T cell responses to AZD1222 COVID-19 vaccine. Turning to the study itself: Researchers grouped second doses given at about 4 or about 12 weeks into one pool. Study conclusions and caveats: Mostly white British, mostly female donors; authors suggested clonal diversity may be underestimated. Of the AZD1222 recipients, only 5 to 7 were seropositive at baseline. After two AZD1222 doses, spike-specific TCR breadth and depth rose versus day 0.

The sample holds one count of this clone. The antigen remains unidentified. The CDR3 sequence is 14 residues long. V lost 6 bases and J 0 bases, leaving 9 bases between the germline ends. Looked up from germline, CDR1 is KGHSH and CDR2 is LQKENI. The repertoire was sequenced with immunoSEQ multiplex PCR; TCRdb's copy has only in-frame clones and lacks some. The table lists about 120,000 clones, about 85% of them singletons, with roughly 2.6% in the top ten. The chain carries TRBV18 and TRBJ2-1; D call uncertain. This receptor was identified in an adult in good health. The sample in question was peripheral blood, obtained on day 0 of AZD1222 vaccination. CDR3 coding DNA: TGTGCCAGCTCGTGGCAGAGCTCCTACAATGAGCAGTTCTTC. This codes for CASSWQSSYNEQFF. Looking up the rest from reference TRBV18 and TRBJ2-1 gives the full variable domain: NAGVMQNPRHLVRRRGQEARLRCSPMKGHSHVYWYRQLPEEGLKFMVYLQKENIIDESGMPKERFSAEFPKEGPSILRIQQVVRGDSAAYFCASSWQSSYNEQFFGPGTRLTVL.